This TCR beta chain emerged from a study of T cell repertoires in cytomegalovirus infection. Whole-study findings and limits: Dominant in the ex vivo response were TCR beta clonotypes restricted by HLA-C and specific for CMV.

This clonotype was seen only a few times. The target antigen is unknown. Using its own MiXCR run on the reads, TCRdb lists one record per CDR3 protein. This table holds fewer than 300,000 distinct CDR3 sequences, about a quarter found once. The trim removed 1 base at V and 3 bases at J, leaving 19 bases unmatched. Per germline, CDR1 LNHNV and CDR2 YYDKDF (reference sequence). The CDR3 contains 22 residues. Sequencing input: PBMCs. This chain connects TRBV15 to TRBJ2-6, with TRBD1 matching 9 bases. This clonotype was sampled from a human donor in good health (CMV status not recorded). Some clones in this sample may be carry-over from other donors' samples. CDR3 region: CATSRASYSLGQGFGGANVLTF. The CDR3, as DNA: TGTGCCACCAGCAGAGCCTCTTACTCTTTGGGACAGGGTTTTGGTGGGGCCAACGTCCTGACTTTC.